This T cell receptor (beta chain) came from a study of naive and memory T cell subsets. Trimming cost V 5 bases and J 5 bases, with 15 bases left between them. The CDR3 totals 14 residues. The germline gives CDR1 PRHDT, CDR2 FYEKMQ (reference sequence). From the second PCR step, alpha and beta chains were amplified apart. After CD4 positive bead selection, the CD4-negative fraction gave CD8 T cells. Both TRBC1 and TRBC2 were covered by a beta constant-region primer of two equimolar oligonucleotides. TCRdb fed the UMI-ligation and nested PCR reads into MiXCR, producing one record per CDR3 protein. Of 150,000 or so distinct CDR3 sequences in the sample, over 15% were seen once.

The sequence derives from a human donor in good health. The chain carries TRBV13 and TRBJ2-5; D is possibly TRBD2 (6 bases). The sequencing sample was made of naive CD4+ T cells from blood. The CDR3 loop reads CASSPGLTHETQYF. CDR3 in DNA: TGTGCCAGCAGCCCGGGACTCACCCATGAGACCCAGTACTTC.